These 2 T cell receptor beta chains came from one sample sequenced in a study of monozygotic twins with inflammatory bowel disease. Using the 5' RACE reads, TCRdb records one entry per CDR3 protein without DNA. This sample's table reports more than 110,000 distinct CDR3 sequences. The specimen sequenced was blood. The source is a human donor with ulcerative colitis or Crohn's disease, or a healthy co-twin of an affected twin (not recorded which).

V and J are TRBV7-2 and TRBJ2-1; TCRdb outputs TRBD2, but without DNA this stays unchecked. The CDR3 sequence is 13 residues long. Looked up from germline, CDR1 is SGHTA and CDR2 is FQGNSA. The chain's CDR3 is CASSLGGRGEQFF.

This chain links TRBV27 with TRBJ2-5; with no DNA, the TCRdb D assignment of TRBD1 cannot be verified. Germline V gives CDR1 MNHEY, CDR2 SMNVEV (reference sequence). This CDR3 comprises 14 residues. CDR3 protein: CASSFLAGRETQHF.